The rows below give T cell receptor beta chains drawn from one sample of a study of blood T cell repertoires in COVID-19. Here immunoSEQ multiplex PCR was the method, and the copy in TCRdb shows in-frame clones only, minus some. The sample has around 60,000 clones; about 83% are singletons. Sequenced: peripheral blood. The receptors originated from a man aged 45-65 years with COVID-19, enrolled during active disease. CDR3s include the opening cysteine and the closing phenylalanine or tryptophan. The order of the fields is D gene, J gene, V gene, clone size, CDR3 length, CDR3 protein, CDR3 DNA. A D gene is named only where the DNA matches it firmly. The listing skips clone size in some rows; elsewhere it reads once, few, many or a size class.

d_call: TRBD2; j_call: TRBJ2-5; v_call: TRBV3-1/TRBV3-2; clone_size: NA; cdr3_length: 17; cdr3_aa: CASSQEASGIFGETQYF; cdr3_nt: TGTGCCAGCAGCCAAGAGGCTAGCGGGATTTTTGGCGAGACCCAGTACTTC
d_call: NA; j_call: TRBJ1-3; v_call: TRBV18; clone_size: NA; cdr3_length: 15; cdr3_aa: CASSPIGGPGNTIYF; cdr3_nt: TGTGCCAGCTCACCAATCGGGGGGCCTGGAAACACCATATATTTT
d_call: NA; j_call: TRBJ1-5; v_call: TRBV5-4; clone_size: NA; cdr3_length: 14; cdr3_aa: CASSLGGVAQPQHF; cdr3_nt: TGTGCCAGCAGCTTGGGAGGAGTGGCACAGCCCCAGCATTTT
d_call: TRBD2; j_call: TRBJ2-2; v_call: TRBV4-2; clone_size: few; cdr3_length: 16; cdr3_aa: CASSQRGLAGAGELFF; cdr3_nt: TGTGCCAGCAGCCAAAGAGGACTAGCGGGAGCCGGGGAGCTGTTTTTT
d_call: NA; j_call: TRBJ1-5; v_call: TRBV3-1/TRBV3-2; clone_size: NA; cdr3_length: 18; cdr3_aa: CASSQGGGEGFGNQPQHF; cdr3_nt: TGTGCCAGCAGCCAAGGTGGAGGCGAAGGGTTTGGCAATCAGCCCCAGCATTTT
d_call: NA; j_call: TRBJ2-1; v_call: TRBV5-1; clone_size: once; cdr3_length: 15; cdr3_aa: CASSSLSELGGEQFF; cdr3_nt: TGCGCCAGCAGCTCCCTTTCTGAGTTAGGGGGTGAGCAGTTCTTC
d_call: NA; j_call: TRBJ1-6; v_call: TRBV5-1; clone_size: NA; cdr3_length: 13; cdr3_aa: CASSLEGNSPLHF; cdr3_nt: TGCGCCAGCAGCTTGGAGGGGAATTCACCCCTCCACTTT
d_call: NA; j_call: TRBJ1-1; v_call: TRBV28; clone_size: NA; cdr3_length: 11; cdr3_aa: CASTSDRGAFF; cdr3_nt: TGTGCCAGCACCTCGGACAGAGGAGCTTTCTTT
d_call: TRBD1; j_call: TRBJ1-4; v_call: TRBV5-1; clone_size: NA; cdr3_length: 14; cdr3_aa: CASSPQGANEKLFF; cdr3_nt: TGCGCCAGCAGCCCGCAGGGGGCGAATGAAAAACTGTTTTTT
d_call: NA; j_call: TRBJ2-7; v_call: TRBV5-1; clone_size: NA; cdr3_length: 16; cdr3_aa: CASSLGDGGRSYEQYF; cdr3_nt: TGCGCCAGCAGCTTGGGTGATGGGGGGAGGTCCTACGAGCAGTACTTC
d_call: TRBD1; j_call: TRBJ1-1; v_call: TRBV13; clone_size: NA; cdr3_length: 14; cdr3_aa: CASSLGQWVTEAFF; cdr3_nt: TGTGCCAGCAGCTTGGGACAGTGGGTCACTGAAGCTTTCTTT
d_call: NA; j_call: TRBJ2-7; v_call: TRBV28; clone_size: NA; cdr3_length: 14; cdr3_aa: CASSLGGITYEQYF; cdr3_nt: TGTGCCAGCAGTTTAGGGGGCATAACTTACGAGCAGTACTTC
d_call: NA; j_call: TRBJ1-2; v_call: TRBV7-9; clone_size: NA; cdr3_length: 14; cdr3_aa: CASSRGGESYGYTF; cdr3_nt: TGTGCCAGCAGCCGAGGGGGGGAGTCCTACGGCTACACCTTC
d_call: TRBD1; j_call: TRBJ1-2; v_call: TRBV15; clone_size: NA; cdr3_length: 18; cdr3_aa: CATSREKAETGVEGGYTF; cdr3_nt: TGTGCCACCAGCAGAGAAAAGGCGGAAACAGGGGTGGAAGGTGGCTACACCTTC
d_call: TRBD2; j_call: TRBJ2-1; v_call: TRBV18; clone_size: NA; cdr3_length: 15; cdr3_aa: CASSPPGGRADEQFF; cdr3_nt: TGTGCCAGCTCACCCCCGGGCGGGAGGGCCGATGAGCAGTTCTTC
d_call: NA; j_call: TRBJ2-1; v_call: TRBV19; clone_size: NA; cdr3_length: 13; cdr3_aa: CASSIDGDDEQFF; cdr3_nt: TGTGCCAGTAGTATAGATGGAGACGATGAGCAGTTCTTC
d_call: NA; j_call: TRBJ2-4; v_call: TRBV7-2; clone_size: NA; cdr3_length: 13; cdr3_aa: CASSFRGSDIQYF; cdr3_nt: TGTGCCAGCAGCTTTCGAGGCAGCGACATTCAGTACTTC
d_call: NA; j_call: TRBJ1-2; v_call: TRBV30; clone_size: NA; cdr3_length: 15; cdr3_aa: CAWSVLAGANYGYTF; cdr3_nt: TGTGCCTGGAGTGTACTGGCAGGGGCTAACTATGGCTACACCTTC
d_call: TRBD2; j_call: TRBJ2-1; v_call: TRBV4-2; clone_size: NA; cdr3_length: 12; cdr3_aa: CASSRDREGQFF; cdr3_nt: TGTGCCAGCAGTCGGGACCGGGAGGGGCAGTTCTTC
d_call: NA; j_call: TRBJ1-5; v_call: TRBV2; clone_size: NA; cdr3_length: 14; cdr3_aa: CASSPRRGNQPQHF; cdr3_nt: TGTGCCAGCAGTCCTCGGCGGGGCAATCAGCCCCAGCATTTT
d_call: NA; j_call: TRBJ2-7; v_call: TRBV6-6; clone_size: NA; cdr3_length: 14; cdr3_aa: CASNLGPRLYEQYF; cdr3_nt: TGTGCCAGCAATCTGGGGCCAAGACTCTACGAGCAGTACTTC
d_call: NA; j_call: TRBJ1-5; v_call: TRBV19; clone_size: NA; cdr3_length: 14; cdr3_aa: CASSMIGVGQPQHF; cdr3_nt: TGTGCCAGTAGTATGATAGGGGTAGGACAGCCCCAGCATTTT
d_call: TRBD1; j_call: TRBJ1-1; v_call: TRBV15; clone_size: NA; cdr3_length: 13; cdr3_aa: CATSRTGQTEAFF; cdr3_nt: TGTGCCACCAGCCGGACAGGTCAGACTGAAGCTTTCTTT
d_call: TRBD2; j_call: TRBJ2-3; v_call: TRBV6-6; clone_size: NA; cdr3_length: 13; cdr3_aa: CASIREGTDTQYF; cdr3_nt: TGTGCCAGCATCCGGGAGGGCACAGATACGCAGTATTTT
d_call: NA; j_call: TRBJ2-1; v_call: TRBV3-1/TRBV3-2; clone_size: NA; cdr3_length: 15; cdr3_aa: CASSQEGGMGNEQFF; cdr3_nt: TGTGCCAGCAGCCAAGAAGGAGGAATGGGCAATGAGCAGTTCTTC
d_call: NA; j_call: TRBJ2-2; v_call: TRBV15; clone_size: NA; cdr3_length: 14; cdr3_aa: CATRPQGHTGELFF; cdr3_nt: TGTGCCACCCGCCCGCAGGGTCACACCGGGGAGCTGTTTTTT
d_call: NA; j_call: TRBJ1-5; v_call: TRBV5-1; clone_size: NA; cdr3_length: 14; cdr3_aa: CASSLGGGNQPQHF; cdr3_nt: TGCGCCAGCAGCTTGGGCGGGGGGAATCAGCCCCAGCATTTT
d_call: TRBD1; j_call: TRBJ1-6; v_call: TRBV2; clone_size: NA; cdr3_length: 13; cdr3_aa: CASTGGQDSPLHF; cdr3_nt: TGTGCCAGCACAGGGGGCCAGGATTCACCCCTCCACTTT
d_call: NA; j_call: TRBJ1-5; v_call: TRBV24-1; clone_size: NA; cdr3_length: 15; cdr3_aa: CATSDTQGWLQPQHF; cdr3_nt: TGTGCCACCAGTGACACACAGGGATGGTTGCAGCCCCAGCATTTT
d_call: NA; j_call: TRBJ2-1; v_call: TRBV9; clone_size: NA; cdr3_length: 12; cdr3_aa: CASSGTINEQFF; cdr3_nt: TGTGCCAGCAGCGGGACTATCAATGAGCAGTTCTTC
d_call: NA; j_call: TRBJ1-1; v_call: TRBV18; clone_size: NA; cdr3_length: 15; cdr3_aa: CASSLSRAGSTEAFF; cdr3_nt: TGTGCCAGCTCATTAAGTAGGGCGGGTAGCACTGAAGCTTTCTTT
d_call: NA; j_call: TRBJ2-1; v_call: TRBV12-3/TRBV12-4; clone_size: NA; cdr3_length: 11; cdr3_aa: CASSSSAEQFF; cdr3_nt: TGTGCCAGCAGTTCGAGTGCTGAGCAGTTCTTC
d_call: TRBD1; j_call: TRBJ2-6; v_call: TRBV6-6; clone_size: NA; cdr3_length: 17; cdr3_aa: CASSRDRGLTGANVLTF; cdr3_nt: TGTGCCAGCAGTCGCGACAGGGGGCTGACTGGGGCCAACGTCCTGACTTTC
d_call: TRBD1; j_call: TRBJ1-2; v_call: TRBV28; clone_size: NA; cdr3_length: 15; cdr3_aa: CASSAGTGGAWGYTF; cdr3_nt: TGTGCCAGCAGTGCGGGGACAGGGGGCGCGTGGGGCTACACCTTC
d_call: NA; j_call: TRBJ2-7; v_call: TRBV18; clone_size: NA; cdr3_length: 14; cdr3_aa: CASSPKQGVHEQYF; cdr3_nt: TGTGCCAGCTCACCAAAACAGGGTGTCCACGAGCAGTACTTC